Presented here are 22 T cell receptor beta chains from one specimen sequenced in a study of CD4 T cells in relation to SARS-CoV-2 and coronaviruses. Before the COVID-19 pandemic, during about 2011-2019, CD4+ T cells were taken from unexposed donors. Isolation of CD4+ T cells took place after around 11 days in culture. No cognate antigen is known for these TCRs. The table came from immunoSEQ multiplex PCR; TCRdb's copy has only in-frame clones and leaves some out. The profile shows about 21,000 clones, 76% of them singletons. Material for sequencing was CD4+ T cells from PBMCs, cultured in vitro. The receptors derive from a human donor in good health.

V and J are TRBV3-1 (or the pseudogene TRBV3-2) and TRBJ2-2; D ambiguous. Germline CDR1 is LGHDT and CDR2 is YNNKEL (reference sequence). Trimming took off 3 bases at V and 4 bases at J, with 6 bases between the two ends. The length of the CDR3 is 13 residues. CDR3 amino acids: CASSHSITGELFF. The CDR3 nucleotides read TGTGCCAGCAGCCATTCGATCACCGGGGAGCTGTTTTTT.

This clone was recorded only once. V gene TRBV19 combines with J gene TRBJ1-5; D gene uncertain. CDR1 and CDR2 (germline): LNHDA, SQIVND (reference sequence). The CDR3 is made up of 16 amino acids. Trimming took 2 bases from V and 3 from J, leaving 14 bases between them. CDR3 amino acids: CASSISLFSPNQPQHF. The DNA for the CDR3 is TGTGCCAGTAGTATAAGTCTATTTTCCCCCAATCAGCCCCAGCATTTT.

This clone was found a few times. The chain combines TRBV3-1 (or the pseudogene TRBV3-2) with TRBJ1-2; TRBD1 agrees at 7 bases. The J segment lost 8 bases and the V segment lost 5 bases, leaving 8 bases of the junction unmatched. Germline lookup yields CDR1 LGHDT and CDR2 YNNKEL (reference sequence). The CDR3 is 13 amino acids. As DNA, the CDR3 is TGTGCCAGCAGCGCGGGACAGCCCGGCGGCTACACCTTC. Its protein is CASSAGQPGGYTF.

This clone was observed once. This chain links TRBV3-1 (or the pseudogene TRBV3-2) with TRBJ1-1; D gene uncertain. Germline CDR1 reads LGHDT; CDR2 reads YNNKEL (reference sequence). This CDR3 comprises 13 residues. The V end was cut by 2 bases, the J end by 1 base, with 5 bases between. The CDR3 region has the DNA TGTGCCAGCAGCCAATCGGCGAACACTGAAGCTTTCTTT. Its translation: CASSQSANTEAFF.

The chain has TRBV7-2 and TRBJ2-3; 7 nucleotides match TRBD2. CDR1 and CDR2 from the germline V gene are SGHTA and FQGNSA. Trimming took 0 bases from V and 4 from J; bases not matched to a gene: 1. This CDR3 spans 14 amino acids. Written as DNA, the CDR3 is TGTGCCAGCAGCTTAGCGGGAGGGGCAGATACGCAGTATTTT. Its protein product is CASSLAGGADTQYF.

V is TRBV5-1 and J is TRBJ2-5; possibly TRBD1 for D (5 bases). The CDR3 has 14 amino acids. V was clipped by 3 bases and J by 4 bases, with 13 bases between them. Germline CDR1 SGHRS, CDR2 YFSETQ. Here the CDR3 DNA reads TGCGCCAGCAGCTCCCAGGGAAGTGGAGAGACCCAGTACTTC. Residues: CASSSQGSGETQYF.

This clone showed up just a few times. The chain couples TRBV7-3 to TRBJ2-6; 12 nucleotides align to TRBD2. There are 17 residues in the CDR3. From germline, CDR1 is SGHTA and CDR2 FQGTGA. V shed 1 base, J shed 2 bases, and the junction held 0 bases outside the gene matches. CDR3 region: CASSLRTSGTGANVLTF. DNA of the CDR3: TGTGCCAGCAGCTTAAGGACTAGCGGGACTGGGGCCAACGTCCTGACTTTC.

This clone was observed a few times. The genes are TRBV24-1 and TRBJ2-2; D gene uncertain. The CDR3 is made up of 15 amino acids. The V gene lost 0 bases and the J gene lost 0 bases, with 4 bases spanning the gap. Germline CDR1 reads KGHDR; CDR2 reads SFDVKD. The CDR3 region is CATSDLRANTGELFF. In DNA form, the CDR3 reads TGTGCCACCAGTGATTTGAGGGCGAACACCGGGGAGCTGTTTTTT.

CDR3 residues: CASSQDWRGTLDTQYF. The CDR3 DNA follows: TGCGCCAGCAGCCAAGATTGGCGGGGTACTTTGGATACGCAGTATTTT. The genes are TRBV4-1 and TRBJ2-3, with D possibly TRBD2 on 6 matching bases. V was trimmed by 0 bases and J by 6 bases, leaving 16 bases between them. The CDR3 is 16 amino acids. Looked up from germline, CDR1 is MGHRA and CDR2 is YSYEKL.

The chain joins TRBV5-1 to TRBJ2-1, with TRBD2 identical over 7 bases. J was trimmed by 0 bases and V by 6 bases; bases with no gene match: 6. This CDR3 region has 15 residues. Per germline, CDR1 SGHRS and CDR2 YFSETQ. CDR3 coding DNA: TGCGCCAGCACCTACGGGAGGCGCTCCTACAATGAGCAGTTCTTC. It translates to CASTYGRRSYNEQFF.

This chain uses TRBV9 with TRBJ2-7; possibly TRBD2 for D (6 bases). With 4 bases removed from V and 1 base from J, the gap between germline ends came to 18 bases. CDR1 SGDLS and CDR2 YYNGEE come from the germline V gene. CDR3 length equals 16 residues. In DNA form, the CDR3 reads TGTGCCAGCAGCCCCATGGGGGGAATGCCTTCCTACGAGCAGTACTTC. Translated, it gives CASSPMGGMPSYEQYF.

This rearrangement joins TRBV29-1 to TRBJ2-3, with D perhaps matching TRBD2 (5 bases). This CDR3 contains 14 residues. Looked up from germline, CDR1 is SQVTM and CDR2 is ANQGSEA. Trimming left V 6 bases short and J 4 bases short, with 17 bases between. CDR3 protein: CSVASRLRPDTQYF. In nucleotides, the CDR3 is TGCAGCGTCGCGAGCCGACTACGCCCAGATACGCAGTATTTT.

The chain carries TRBV14 and TRBJ1-1; TRBD1 aligns across 8 bases. The germline V gene has CDR1 SGHDN and CDR2 FVKESK. This CDR3 spans 13 amino acids. Trimming cost V 4 bases and J 11 bases; bases outside gene matches: 9. The CDR3, as DNA: TGTGCCAGCAGCCCCCCGACAGGGGTGGTCGCTTTCTTT. This translates into CASSPPTGVVAFF.

The CDR3: CASSPRTSGETYEQYF. The CDR3, as DNA: TGTGCCAGCAGTCCTAGGACTAGCGGGGAAACTTACGAGCAGTACTTC. This sequence joins TRBV28 and TRBJ2-7; 12 bases line up with TRBD2. CDR1 and CDR2 from the germline V gene are MDHEN and SYDVKM. The J segment lost 4 bases and the V segment lost 5 bases, leaving 9 bases of the junction unmatched. This CDR3 is built from 16 residues.

This chain joins TRBV28 and TRBJ1-6, with TRBD1 identical over 8 bases. The V gene's germline CDR1 is MDHEN and CDR2 SYDVKM. V shed 3 bases, J shed 6 bases, and the junction held 4 bases outside the gene matches. The CDR3 runs to 15 residues. CDR3 sequence (DNA): TGTGCCAGCAGTTTGGGGACAGGTGCTAATTCACCCCTCCACTTT. It translates to CASSLGTGANSPLHF.

This clone was picked up one time. The V gene is TRBV20-1, the J gene TRBJ2-7; D gene unclear. Germline CDR1 reads DFQATT; CDR2 reads SNEGSKA (reference sequence). Trimming cost V 3 bases and J 4 bases, with 19 bases left between them. The CDR3 loop spans 15 amino acids. The CDR3 reads CSASFPRGNGYEQYF. In DNA, the CDR3 is TGCAGTGCTAGTTTCCCTCGCGGAAACGGGTACGAGCAGTACTTC.

This clone occurred a few times. The J gene is TRBJ1-3, the V gene TRBV30; D call uncertain. Germline assignment: CDR1 GTSNPN and CDR2 SVGIG (reference sequence). V lost 4 bases and J 3 bases, leaving 10 bases between the germline ends. The CDR3 loop spans 13 amino acids. The CDR3 nucleotides read TGTGCCTGGACAACGTTGGGTGGAAACACCATATATTTT. The encoded protein is CAWTTLGGNTIYF.

The chain employs TRBV7-3 and TRBJ2-2, with a possible D match to TRBD1 (6 bases). V was trimmed by 5 bases and J by 3 bases, leaving 16 bases between them. Germline values: CDR1 SGHTA, CDR2 FQGTGA. The CDR3 consists of 16 residues. The DNA of the CDR3 is TGTGCCAGCAGCCTAAACAGGGTGCGGGACACCGGGGAGCTGTTTTTT. This translates into CASSLNRVRDTGELFF.

The chain combines TRBV27 with TRBJ1-1; 9 bases fit TRBD1. V lost 5 bases, J lost 4 bases, and 5 bases stayed unmatched. The CDR3 has 14 residues. The germline gives CDR1 MNHEY, CDR2 SMNVEV (reference sequence). CDR3: CASSGRTGVTEAFF. The CDR3 region has the DNA TGTGCCAGCAGTGGAAGGACAGGGGTCACTGAAGCTTTCTTT.

The rearrangement links TRBV9 to TRBJ2-7; 11 bases fit TRBD1. The CDR3 is 17 amino acids. J gave up 5 bases and V 0 bases, and 10 bases lay outside the gene matches. Germline CDR1 SGDLS, CDR2 YYNGEE. The CDR3: CASSVGIGTGGLHEQYF. The CDR3, as DNA: TGTGCCAGCAGCGTAGGGATTGGGACAGGGGGGCTACACGAGCAGTACTTC.

This clone was counted a single time. This chain uses TRBV4-1 with TRBJ1-5; 10 bases agree with TRBD1. Trimming removed 1 base from V and 7 bases from J; junction bases left unmatched: 10. The germline CDR1 and CDR2 sequences are MGHRA and YSYEKL. The CDR3 has 17 amino acids. The CDR3 sequence is CASSQVGTGVPSQPQHF. The CDR3 bases are TGCGCCAGCAGCCAAGTTGGGACAGGGGTGCCTAGCCAGCCCCAGCATTTT.

The chain uses TRBV19 and TRBJ2-2; 9 positions match TRBD1. CDR3 length: 15 amino acids. The V and J ends lost 6 bases and 2 bases, in that order; junction bases with no gene match: 4. Germline assignment: CDR1 LNHDA and CDR2 SQIVND (reference sequence). The CDR3 DNA reads TGTGCCAGTAGAAGGGGACAGGGAAACACCGGGGAGCTGTTTTTT. Amino acid sequence: CASRRGQGNTGELFF.